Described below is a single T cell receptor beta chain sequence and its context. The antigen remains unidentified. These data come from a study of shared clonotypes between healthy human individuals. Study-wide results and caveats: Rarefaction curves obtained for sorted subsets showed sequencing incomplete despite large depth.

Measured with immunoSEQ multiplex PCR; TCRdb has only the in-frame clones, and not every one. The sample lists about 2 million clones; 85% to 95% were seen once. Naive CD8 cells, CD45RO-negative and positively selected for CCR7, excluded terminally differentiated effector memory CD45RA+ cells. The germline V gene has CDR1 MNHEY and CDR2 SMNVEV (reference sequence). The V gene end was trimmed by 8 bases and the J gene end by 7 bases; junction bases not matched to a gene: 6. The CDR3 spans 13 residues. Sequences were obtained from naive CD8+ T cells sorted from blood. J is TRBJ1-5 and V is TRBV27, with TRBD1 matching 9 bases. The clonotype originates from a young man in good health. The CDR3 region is CASRTGVHQPQHF. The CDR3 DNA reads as TGTGCCAGCCGGACAGGGGTGCACCAGCCCCAGCATTTT.